These 5 T cell receptor beta chains were all obtained from the same sample, sequenced in a study of cytomegalovirus exposure and HLA in healthy donors. PCR amplification relied on 60 Vbeta primers (plus 13 Jbeta primers). TCRdb's table, derived via immunoSEQ multiplex PCR, lists solely in-frame clones and lacks some. The sample shows some 120,000 clones, approximately 82% of them seen only once. Sequenced sample: PBMCs. The receptor source for this set is a man younger than 45 in good health and CMV-seropositive.

J is TRBJ2-7 and V is TRBV1; the table's D call of TRBD2 was not tested on the DNA. TRBV1 is designated a pseudogene. CDR3 length equals 17 residues. CDR3: CTSSQERAVLLAYEQYV. The CDR3 DNA reads as TGCACCAGCAGCCAAGAGCGGGCGGTGCTCCTAGCCTACGAGCAGTACGTC.

This chain uses TRBV19 with TRBJ2-1, with TRBD2 as a possible D gene (6 bases). Germline CDR1 reads LNHDA; CDR2 reads SQIVND (reference sequence). With 3 bases removed from V and 6 bases from J, the gap between germline ends came to 9 bases. This CDR3 is built from 13 residues. CDR3 amino acids: CASSIQGLNEQFF. The DNA for the CDR3 is TGTGCCAGTAGTATCCAGGGACTCAATGAGCAGTTCTTC.

CDR3 DNA: TGTGCCAGCAGCTCTAGCGGGGGCTCCTACAATGAGCAGTTCTTC. It translates to CASSSSGGSYNEQFF. The V gene is TRBV7-3, the J gene TRBJ2-1, with 10 bases identical to TRBD2. The CDR3 is 15 amino acids. After removal of 4 bases from V and 0 bases from J, the junction contained 0 bases not matched to a gene. Germline V lookup: CDR1 SGHTA, CDR2 FQGTGA.

CDR3 amino acids: CASSWTPGQELYEQYV. The CDR3 region has the DNA TGTGCCAGCAGCTGGACCCCGGGACAGGAGTTATACGAGCAGTACGTC. The chain carries TRBV5-6 and TRBJ2-7, with 8 positions matching TRBD1. Looked up from germline, CDR1 is SGHDT and CDR2 is YYEEEE. This CDR3 spans 16 amino acids. J gave up 4 bases and V 3 bases, and 12 bases lay outside the gene matches.

V gene TRBV19 combines with J gene TRBJ1-6; possible D gene TRBD1, 6 bases. The CDR3 spans 18 residues. V was cut by 0 bases and J by 10 bases, with 22 bases left in between. Germline lookup yields CDR1 LNHDA and CDR2 SQIVND (reference sequence). CDR3 nucleotide sequence: TGTGCCAGTAGTATAGATCTCAAGGGGGGGTCGCGACGGTCACCCCTCCACTTT. Translating gives CASSIDLKGGSRRSPLHF.